This record concerns one T cell receptor beta chain sequence. No antigen is known for it. CDR1 SGHRS and CDR2 YFSETQ come from the germline V gene. The CDR3 is 16 residues long. V was clipped by 0 bases and J by 4 bases; unmatched bases: 3. The source of the sample is a study of OX40 agonist ivuxolimab in advanced cancers. As for the study in general: Dose-escalation patients suffered from hepatocellular carcinoma, melanoma, renal cell or head and neck cancer.

Findings and limits, study-wide: CD8+ T cells were the subset that, on average, had more expanded clones than CD4+. At 0.1 to 3.0 mg/kg and by week 6, CD4+ and CD8+ T cells in the blood had expanded clonally. Expansion of clones was among the lowest in partial responders at 0.1-3.0 mg/kg.

Method: immunoSEQ multiplex PCR; TCRdb's copy keeps in-frame clones and lacks some. The repertoire holds some 58,000 clones, with 85% to 90% as singletons. This chain joins TRBV5-1 and TRBJ2-1; TRBD2 agrees at 11 bases. The clonotype originates from an adult with an advanced solid tumor such as melanoma, head and neck, liver or kidney cancer. The material sequenced was CD4+ or CD8+ T cells sorted from blood, taken in a trial of the OX40 agonist ivuxolimab. The CDR3 reads CASSLEVAGGYNEQFF. DNA of the CDR3: TGCGCCAGCAGCTTGGAGGTAGCGGGAGGGTACAATGAGCAGTTCTTC.